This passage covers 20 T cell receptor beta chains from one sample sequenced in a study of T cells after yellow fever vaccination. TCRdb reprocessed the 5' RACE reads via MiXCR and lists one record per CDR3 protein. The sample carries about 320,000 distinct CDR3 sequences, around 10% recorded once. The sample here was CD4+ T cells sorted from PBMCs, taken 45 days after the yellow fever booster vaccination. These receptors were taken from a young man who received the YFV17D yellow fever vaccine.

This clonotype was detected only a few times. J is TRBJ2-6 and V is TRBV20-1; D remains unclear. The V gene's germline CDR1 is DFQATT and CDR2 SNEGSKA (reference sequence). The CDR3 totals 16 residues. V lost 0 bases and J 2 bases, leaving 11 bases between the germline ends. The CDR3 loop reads CSARDRRGPGANVLTF. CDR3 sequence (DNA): TGCAGTGCTAGAGATAGACGCGGACCTGGGGCCAACGTCCTGACTTTC.

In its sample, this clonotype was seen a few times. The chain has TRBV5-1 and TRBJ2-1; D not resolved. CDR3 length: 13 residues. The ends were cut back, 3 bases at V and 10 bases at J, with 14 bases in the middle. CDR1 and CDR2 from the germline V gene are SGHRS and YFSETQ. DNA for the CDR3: TGCGCCAGCAGCTGGAAAACGGATCAGGAGCAGTTCTTC. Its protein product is CASSWKTDQEQFF.

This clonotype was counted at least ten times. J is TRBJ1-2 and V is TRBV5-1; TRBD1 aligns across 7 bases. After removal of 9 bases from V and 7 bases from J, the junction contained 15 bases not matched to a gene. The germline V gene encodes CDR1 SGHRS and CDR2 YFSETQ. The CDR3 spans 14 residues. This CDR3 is CANQPRTGSGGYTF. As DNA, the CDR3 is TGCGCCAATCAGCCTAGGACAGGATCAGGTGGCTACACCTTC.

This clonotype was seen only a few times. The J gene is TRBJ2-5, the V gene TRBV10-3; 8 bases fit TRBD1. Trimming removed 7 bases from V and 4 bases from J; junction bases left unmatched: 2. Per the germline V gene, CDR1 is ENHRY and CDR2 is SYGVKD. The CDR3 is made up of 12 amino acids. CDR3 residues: CAIKDRGETQYF. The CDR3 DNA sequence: TGTGCCATCAAAGACAGGGGAGAGACCCAGTACTTC.

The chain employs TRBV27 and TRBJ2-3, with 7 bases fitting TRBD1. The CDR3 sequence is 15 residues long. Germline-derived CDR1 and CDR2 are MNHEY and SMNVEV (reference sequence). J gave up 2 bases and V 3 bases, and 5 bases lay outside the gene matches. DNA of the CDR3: TGTGCCAGCAGTTTCGTGGGACAGACCACAGATACGCAGTATTTT. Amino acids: CASSFVGQTTDTQYF.

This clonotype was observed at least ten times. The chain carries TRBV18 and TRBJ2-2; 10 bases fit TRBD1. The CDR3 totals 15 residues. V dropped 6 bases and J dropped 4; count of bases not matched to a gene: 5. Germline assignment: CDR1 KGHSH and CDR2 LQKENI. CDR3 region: CASSAGQGTTGELFF. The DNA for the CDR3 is TGTGCCAGCTCGGCGGGACAGGGGACCACCGGGGAGCTGTTTTTT.

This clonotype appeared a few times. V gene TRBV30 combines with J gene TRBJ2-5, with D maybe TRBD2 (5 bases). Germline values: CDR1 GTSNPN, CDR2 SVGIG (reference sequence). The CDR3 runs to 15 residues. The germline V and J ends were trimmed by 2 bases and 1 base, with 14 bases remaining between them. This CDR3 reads CAWSFTSAVQETQYF. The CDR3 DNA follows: TGTGCCTGGAGTTTTACTAGTGCGGTCCAAGAGACCCAGTACTTC.

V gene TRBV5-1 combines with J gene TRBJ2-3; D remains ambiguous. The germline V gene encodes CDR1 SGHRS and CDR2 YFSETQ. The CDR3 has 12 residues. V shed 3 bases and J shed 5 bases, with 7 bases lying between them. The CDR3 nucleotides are TGCGCCAGCAGCTCGGCCCGAGATACGCAGTATTTT. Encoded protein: CASSSARDTQYF.

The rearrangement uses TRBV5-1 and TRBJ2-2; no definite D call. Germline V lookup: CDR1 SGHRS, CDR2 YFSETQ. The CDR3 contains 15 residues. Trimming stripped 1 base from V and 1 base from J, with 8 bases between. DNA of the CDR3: TGCGCCAGCAGCTTGATCCCCGGGAACACCGGGGAGCTGTTTTTT. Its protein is CASSLIPGNTGELFF.

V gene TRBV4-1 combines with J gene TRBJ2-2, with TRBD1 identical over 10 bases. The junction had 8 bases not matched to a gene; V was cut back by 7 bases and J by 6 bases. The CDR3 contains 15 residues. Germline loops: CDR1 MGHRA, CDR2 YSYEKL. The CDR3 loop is CASNPRDRGPGELFF. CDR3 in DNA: TGCGCCAGCAATCCCAGGGACAGGGGCCCCGGGGAGCTGTTTTTT.

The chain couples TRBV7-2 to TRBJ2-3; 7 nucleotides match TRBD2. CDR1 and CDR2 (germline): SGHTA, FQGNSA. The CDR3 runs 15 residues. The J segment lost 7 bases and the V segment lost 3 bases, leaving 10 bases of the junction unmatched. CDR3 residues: CASSLMGSGPHTQYF. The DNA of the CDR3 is TGTGCCAGCAGCTTGATGGGTAGCGGGCCCCATACGCAGTATTTT.

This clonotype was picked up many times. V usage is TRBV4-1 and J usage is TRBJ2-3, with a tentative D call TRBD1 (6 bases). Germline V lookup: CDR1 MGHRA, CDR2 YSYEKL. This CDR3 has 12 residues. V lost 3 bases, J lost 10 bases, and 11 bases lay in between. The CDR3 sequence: CASSHDQGPQYF. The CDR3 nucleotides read TGCGCCAGCAGCCACGACCAGGGGCCGCAGTATTTT.

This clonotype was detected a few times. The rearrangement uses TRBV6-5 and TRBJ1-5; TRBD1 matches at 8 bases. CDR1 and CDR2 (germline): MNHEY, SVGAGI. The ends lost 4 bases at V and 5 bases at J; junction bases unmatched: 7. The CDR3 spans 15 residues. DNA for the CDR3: TGTGCCAGCAGTTCAGGGGGCGCGGGAGATCAGCCCCAGCATTTT. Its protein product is CASSSGGAGDQPQHF.

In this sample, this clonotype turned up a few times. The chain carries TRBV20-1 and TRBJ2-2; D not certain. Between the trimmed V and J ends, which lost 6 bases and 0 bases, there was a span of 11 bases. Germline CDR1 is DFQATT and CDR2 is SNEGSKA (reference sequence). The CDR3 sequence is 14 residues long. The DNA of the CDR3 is TGCAGTGCCCCACGGCCAGCGAACACCGGGGAGCTGTTTTTT. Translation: CSAPRPANTGELFF.

The CDR3 region is CSAADHSNQPQHF. The CDR3 bases are TGCAGTGCCGCCGACCATAGCAATCAGCCCCAGCATTTT. V is TRBV20-1 and J is TRBJ1-5; D is unclear. The germline V and J ends were trimmed by 6 bases and 0 bases, with 9 bases remaining between them. CDR3 length: 13 residues. Germline-derived CDR1 and CDR2 are DFQATT and SNEGSKA (reference sequence).

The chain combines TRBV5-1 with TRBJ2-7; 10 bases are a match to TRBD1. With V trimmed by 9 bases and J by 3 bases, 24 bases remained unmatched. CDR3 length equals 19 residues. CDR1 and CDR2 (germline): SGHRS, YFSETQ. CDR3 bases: TGCGCCACCCCGCCGGGTAATGACAGGGGGCGCCCTCTGTTCTACGAGCAGTACTTC. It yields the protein CATPPGNDRGRPLFYEQYF.

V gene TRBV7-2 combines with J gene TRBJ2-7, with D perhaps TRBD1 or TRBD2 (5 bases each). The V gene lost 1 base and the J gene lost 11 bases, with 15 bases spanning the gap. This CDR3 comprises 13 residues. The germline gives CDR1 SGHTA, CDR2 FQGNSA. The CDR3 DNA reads TGTGCCAGCAGCTTAGGGGGGTCCTCCTCGAAGTACTTC. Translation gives CASSLGGSSSKYF. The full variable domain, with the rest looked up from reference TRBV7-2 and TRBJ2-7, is GAGVSQSPSNKVTEKGKDVELRCDPISGHTALYWYRQSLGQGLEFLIYFQGNSAPDKSGLPSDRFSAERTGGSVSTLTIQRTQQEDSAVYLCASSLGGSSSKYFGPGTRLTVT.

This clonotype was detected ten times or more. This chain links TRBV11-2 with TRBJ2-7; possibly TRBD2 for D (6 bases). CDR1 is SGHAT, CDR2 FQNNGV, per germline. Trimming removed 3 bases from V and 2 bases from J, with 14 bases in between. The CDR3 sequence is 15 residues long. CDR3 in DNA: TGTGCCAGCAGCTTTCAGGGAGGCAGGGCCTACGAGCAGTACGTC. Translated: CASSFQGGRAYEQYV.

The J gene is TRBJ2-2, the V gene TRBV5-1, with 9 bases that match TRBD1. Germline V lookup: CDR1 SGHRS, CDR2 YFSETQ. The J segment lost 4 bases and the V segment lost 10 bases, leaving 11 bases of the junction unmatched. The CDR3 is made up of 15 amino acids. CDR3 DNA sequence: TGCGCCTCCGCAGAACAGGGGGCGACCACCGGGGAGCTGTTTTTT. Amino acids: CASAEQGATTGELFF.

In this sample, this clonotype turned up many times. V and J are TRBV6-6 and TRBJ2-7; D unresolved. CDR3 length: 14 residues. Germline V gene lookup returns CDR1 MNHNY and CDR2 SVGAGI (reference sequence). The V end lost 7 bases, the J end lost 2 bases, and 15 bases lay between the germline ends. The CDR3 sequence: CASTNSTITYEQYV. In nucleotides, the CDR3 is TGTGCCAGCACCAACTCCACGATAACCTACGAGCAGTACGTC.